This TCR beta chain was retrieved from a study of metastatic and nonmetastatic thyroid tumors. Study-wide context: Thyroid patients, malignant and benign, had repertoires compared across blood and tumor or nodule tissue.

This clone came up many times. Its target is not known. Overall study results and limits: Across blood and tumor, TCR beta diversity in malignant thyroid tumors was reportedly significantly higher than in benign nodules.

J lost 2 bases, V lost 4 bases, and 8 bases had no gene match. Looked up from germline, CDR1 is SGHRS and CDR2 is YFSETQ. CDR3 length: 16 amino acids. Thyroid surgery was performed in patients who had received no treatment beforehand. How the authors handled the data: Clinicopathological groups of papillary thyroid cancer showed CDR3 differences that were used to build a distant-metastasis classifier. TCRdb re-clonotyped the PCR reads via MiXCR. TCRdb's processing, not the authors', yielded these V and J calls. Of approximately 19,000 clones listed, less than 20% are singletons. The sequence was obtained from a female donor with papillary thyroid cancer or a benign thyroid nodule (not recorded which). Some clones in this sample may be carry-over from other donors' samples. The chain carries TRBV5-1 and TRBJ2-3; the match to TRBD1 covers 9 bases. The sequenced sample was blood. CDR3 sequence reads: CASSERGQGPTDTQYF. The DNA of the CDR3 is TGCGCCAGCAGCGAACGTGGACAGGGGCCCACAGATACGCAGTATTTT. Looking up the rest from reference TRBV5-1 and TRBJ2-3 gives the full variable domain: KAGVTQTPRYLIKTRGQQVTLSCSPISGHRSVSWYQQTPGQGLQFLFEYFSETQRNKGNFPGRFSGRQFSNSRSEMNVSTLELGDSALYLCASSERGQGPTDTQYFGPGTRLTVL.